A selection of T cell receptor beta chains follows, all from one sample in a study of control samples from healthy donors and cancer patients. Using immunoSEQ multiplex PCR, the repertoire was profiled, and TCRdb retains in-frame clones only, with some absent. This table holds roughly 170,000 clones, 90% to 95% found once. Sequenced sample: blood. Receptors originate from a woman between 18 and 30 years old in good health. Each CDR3 is given with its conserved first and last residue. The D gene is left open where the match is weak. Not all rows give a size; the values are once, few, many and, for expanded clones, a class.

DNA,CDR3,V,size,J,D
TGTGCCAGCAGTTACCAGAGGGTTGAAGCTTTCTTT,CASSYQRVEAFF,TRBV6-2/TRBV6-3,.,TRBJ1-1,.
TGTGCCAGCAGCTTGGATCTGGAGGGCTATGGCTACACCTTC,CASSLDLEGYGYTF,TRBV5-6,.,TRBJ1-2,.
TGTGCCAGCAGTGAATCGGCGAAACAGCCCCAGCATTTT,CASSESAKQPQHF,TRBV2,.,TRBJ1-5,.
TGTGCCAGCAGTTACTCCGCCAGGGGAAATCAGCCCCAGCATTTT,CASSYSARGNQPQHF,TRBV6-5,once,TRBJ1-5,.
TGTGCCAGCAGCCAGGGACAGGGTGGCTATGGCTACACCTTC,CASSQGQGGYGYTF,TRBV3-1/TRBV3-2,.,TRBJ1-2,TRBD1
TGTGCCAGCAGTTCCTCTTCGGGGGGGGCTCGGACTGAAGCTTTCTTT,CASSSSSGGARTEAFF,TRBV6-5,.,TRBJ1-1,.
TGTGCCAGCAGCCCGTATACAGATACGCAGTATTTT,CASSPYTDTQYF,TRBV11-2,.,TRBJ2-3,.
TGTGCCAGCAGCTTTCCTCGCGGGGACGACACAGATACGCAGTGTTTT,CASSFPRGDDTDTQCF,TRBV9,.,TRBJ2-3,.
TGTGCCAGCAGTTACAGGGGACAGCTAAATAATTCACCCCTCCACTTT,CASSYRGQLNNSPLHF,TRBV6-2/TRBV6-3,once,TRBJ1-6,TRBD1
TGTGCCAGCGGACGGCTAGACAGTTACGAGCAGTACTTC,CASGRLDSYEQYF,TRBV6-5,.,TRBJ2-7,.
TGTGCCAGCTCACCAGGAGTGGCTGGGGCCAACGTCCTGACTTTC,CASSPGVAGANVLTF,TRBV18,.,TRBJ2-6,.
TGTGCCAGCAGCGTGGACATTGGTGGGGCCCAGCATTTT,CASSVDIGGAQHF,TRBV7-9,.,TRBJ1-5,.
TGTGCCAGCAGCCTTGGGGAGAACACTGAAGCTTTCTTT,CASSLGENTEAFF,TRBV12-3/TRBV12-4,.,TRBJ1-1,.
TGCGCCAGCAACGGGGGTAACGGTCCCCAAGAGACCCAGTACTTC,CASNGGNGPQETQYF,TRBV5-1,once,TRBJ2-5,.
TGTGCCAGCAGTTACTCCCCAAGCCCGGGGGAAGGCTACACCTTC,CASSYSPSPGEGYTF,TRBV6-6,.,TRBJ1-2,.
TGCGCCAGCAGCTTGGGTCCGGGCAGGGCTGAAGCTTTCTTT,CASSLGPGRAEAFF,TRBV5-1,few,TRBJ1-1,.
TGTGCCACCAGCAGGACCCCCACCAGCGGGGTGAAGAATGAGCAGTTCTTC,CATSRTPTSGVKNEQFF,TRBV15,.,TRBJ2-1,TRBD2
TGTGCCAGCAGTTTAAGGCACCTCTACGAGCAGTACTTC,CASSLRHLYEQYF,TRBV28,.,TRBJ2-7,.
TGTGCCGTCGGGACTCACGAGGGGGGCACTGAAGCTTTCTTT,CAVGTHEGGTEAFF,TRBV11-3,.,TRBJ1-1,.
TGTGCCAGCAGCCCCGGGACTAGTTTAGGGGATGAGCAGTTCTTC,CASSPGTSLGDEQFF,TRBV9,.,TRBJ2-1,TRBD2
TGTGCCAGCAGTACCGGGACACCGGGGAGTTGGGTCTTC,CASSTGTPGSWVF,TRBV28,.,TRBJ2-1,.
TGTGCCAGCAGCTTAGTGAGAGACGGGAGGGCCCTACGGAATGAGCAGTTCTTC,CASSLVRDGRALRNEQFF,TRBV7-8,.,TRBJ2-1,TRBD2
TGTGCCAGCAGTCAACAGGGCTGGCAAAACTATGGCTACACCTTC,CASSQQGWQNYGYTF,TRBV28,.,TRBJ1-2,.
TGTGCCAGCAGCTTAGGGGGGCTAGCGCCTGAGCAGTACTTC,CASSLGGLAPEQYF,TRBV7-2,.,TRBJ2-7,.
TGTGCCAGCAGCCGAGAGAACACTGAAGCTTTCTTT,CASSRENTEAFF,TRBV12-3/TRBV12-4,.,TRBJ1-1,.
TGTGCCAGCAGCGCGGGACAGGGGGATTCACCCCTCCACTTT,CASSAGQGDSPLHF,TRBV5-5,.,TRBJ1-6,TRBD1
TGTGCCAGCAGCTTAGGTAGGACCGGCTCCTACAATGAGCAGTTCTTC,CASSLGRTGSYNEQFF,TRBV9,.,TRBJ2-1,.
TGTGCTAGTGGTTACCAACCCATGGACAGGGCTCCTAAAGCTTTCTTT,CASGYQPMDRAPKAFF,TRBV12-5,.,TRBJ1-1,TRBD1
TGTGCCAGCAGCCCCCGGGACATCGGGGCCAGCACAGATACGCAGTATTTT,CASSPRDIGASTDTQYF,TRBV7-6,once,TRBJ2-3,.
TGTGCCAGCAGTGCGGACCAGGGCAATCAGCCCCAGCATTTT,CASSADQGNQPQHF,TRBV2,.,TRBJ1-5,.
TGTGCCAGCAGTGGGGGACTAGCGGGGTTAAAGACCCAGTACTTC,CASSGGLAGLKTQYF,TRBV6-2/TRBV6-3,.,TRBJ2-5,TRBD2
TGTGCCAGCAGCCCCCCGGGGATCCCCTACGAGCAGTACTTC,CASSPPGIPYEQYF,TRBV7-8,.,TRBJ2-7,.
TGCGCCAGCAGCCAAGGGCGCGCTCAAGGGTTAAATCAGCCCCAGCATTTT,CASSQGRAQGLNQPQHF,TRBV4-1,few,TRBJ1-5,.
TGTGCCAGCACCCAGGCGGATGGCTACACCTTC,CASTQADGYTF,TRBV28,.,TRBJ1-2,.
TGTGCCAGCAGTGCCGGAGGGAACACTGAAGCTTTCTTT,CASSAGGNTEAFF,TRBV2,.,TRBJ1-1,.
TGTGCCAGCAGCTCCGCCGGGAAGGGAGGCTTCGGTGAAGCTTTCTTT,CASSSAGKGGFGEAFF,TRBV7-9,.,TRBJ1-1,.
TGTGCCAGCAGCCACCGTTCGGGGGGGGCGGCAGATACGCAGTATTTT,CASSHRSGGAADTQYF,TRBV11-2,.,TRBJ2-3,TRBD2
TGTGCCAGCAGCTTACTGGGAGAGACCCAGTACTTC,CASSLLGETQYF,TRBV7-9,.,TRBJ2-5,.
TGTGCCAGCAGAGCTGGGGGAGAGGTTGAAGCTTTCTTT,CASRAGGEVEAFF,TRBV2,.,TRBJ1-1,.
TGCAGTGCTGGCCTCGGTGGCTACACCTTC,CSAGLGGYTF,TRBV20-1,once,TRBJ1-2,.
TGTGCCAGCTCACCTGGGACAGTAAACACTGAAGCTTTCTTT,CASSPGTVNTEAFF,TRBV18,.,TRBJ1-1,TRBD1
TGTGCCAGTACCCGGACAGGATCTATTTTCGGGGGGACTGAAGCTTTCTTT,CASTRTGSIFGGTEAFF,TRBV19,.,TRBJ1-1,TRBD1
TGTGCCAGCTCACCTTCGGTAGGGTTCACAGATACGCAGTATTTT,CASSPSVGFTDTQYF,TRBV18,.,TRBJ2-3,.
TGTGCCACCGGGGGCGTAGCGGGGTTCGTAGAGACCCAGTACTTC,CATGGVAGFVETQYF,TRBV7-2,.,TRBJ2-5,TRBD2